This T cell receptor beta chain was identified during a study of CD8 T cells in Susac syndrome. General study findings and limits: Total CD8+ and CD8+ TEMRA repertoires contained over 15 and five Susac-specific public clones, respectively.

A remark on this clonotype: Its antigen is unknown.

A quantity of about 0.45 to 1 ug RNA underwent reverse transcription using random hexamers. Each CDR3 protein gets one entry after TCRdb re-called the immunoSEQ multiplex PCR reads with MiXCR. The table records around 90,000 distinct CDR3 sequences, about 95% of them present only once. Germline CDR1 SQVTM, CDR2 ANQGSEA. Trimming cost V 6 bases and J 4 bases; bases outside gene matches: 13. The CDR3 extends over 15 amino acids. The sequence was obtained from a human donor with Susac syndrome. The rearrangement links TRBV29-1 to TRBJ2-5; 8 bases agree with TRBD1. The specimen sequenced was CD8+ T cells from PBMCs. The CDR3 bases are TGCAGCGTGATACCAAGGGGACAGGCTGTAGAGACCCAGTACTTC. Its translation is CSVIPRGQAVETQYF.